The 10 T cell receptor beta chains below were found in one sample sequenced in a study of cytomegalovirus exposure and HLA in healthy donors. PCR involved 60 Vbeta and 13 Jbeta primers. Sequencing was performed with immunoSEQ multiplex PCR; in TCRdb, only in-frame clones are kept and a portion is missing. The table lists about 130,000 clones, about 80% of them singletons. The source material was PBMCs. Receptors were obtained from a man aged 30 to 45 in good health.

This clone occurred a few times. The J gene is TRBJ1-5, the V gene TRBV7-8; 7 bases match TRBD1. Germline-derived CDR1 and CDR2 are SGHVS and FQNEAQ. The CDR3 is made up of 15 amino acids. V was clipped by 5 bases and J by 6 bases; unmatched bases: 10. CDR3 DNA sequence: TGTGCCAGCAGCGCACAGGGGAGAGGGGGTCAGCCCCAGCATTTT. Translation: CASSAQGRGGQPQHF.

The chain recombines TRBV14 with TRBJ2-7, with 7 bases fitting TRBD2. V shed 4 bases, J shed 2 bases, and the junction held 5 bases outside the gene matches. The CDR3 has 14 amino acids. Germline V lookup: CDR1 SGHDN, CDR2 FVKESK. Written as DNA, the CDR3 is TGTGCCAGCAGCCTCGGGAGGTTTACCTACGAGCAGTACTTC. Translating it yields CASSLGRFTYEQYF.

Points on this clone: This sample includes further DNA sequences coding for the same CDR3. The chain combines TRBV9 with TRBJ2-3, with TRBD2 matching over 11 bases. Per the germline V gene, CDR1 is SGDLS and CDR2 is YYNGEE. V shed 4 bases, J shed 6 bases, and the junction held 13 bases outside the gene matches. The CDR3 runs to 17 residues. The CDR3 nucleotides read TGTGCCAGCAGCCCCATAGCGGGAGGGTGGGTAGGTGATACGCAGTATTTT. It is translated as CASSPIAGGWVGDTQYF.

The chain carries TRBV11-3 and TRBJ1-2; 7 bases line up with TRBD1. The CDR3 contains 13 residues. Germline CDR1 SGHNT, CDR2 YENEEA. Unmatched junction bases numbered 4, after V lost 1 base and J lost 8 bases. CDR3 loop: CASSLGQGRGYTF. CDR3 DNA: TGTGCCAGCAGCTTAGGACAGGGCCGCGGCTACACCTTC.

The gene calls are TRBV2 and TRBJ2-3; TRBD1 aligns across 7 bases. Trimming at V came to 3 bases and at J to 2 bases, leaving 8 bases not matched to a gene. Germline CDR1 and CDR2: SNHLY and FYNNEI. The CDR3 is 16 amino acids. DNA of the CDR3: TGTGCCAGCAGTGACGGGACAGTTCCTTTCACAGATACGCAGTATTTT. This translates into CASSDGTVPFTDTQYF.

This clone was seen once. The chain is built from TRBV10-1 and TRBJ2-7, with TRBD2 matching over 10 bases. Germline V gene lookup returns CDR1 WNHNN and CDR2 SYGVQD (reference sequence). The CDR3 runs 14 residues. V lost 3 bases and J lost 2; bases outside the gene matches: 1. The CDR3 nucleotides read TGCGCCAGCAGTGATAGCGGGAGGACCTACGAGCAGTACTTC. It specifies CASSDSGRTYEQYF.

This clone was found once. This rearrangement joins TRBV7-2 to TRBJ2-5, with D possibly TRBD2 on 6 matching bases. The J call may be faulty, since TRBJ2-7 better matches the DNA end. The CDR3 consists of 15 residues. CDR1 and CDR2 from the germline V gene are SGHTA and FQGNSA. CDR3 sequence reads: CASSLGSGSSYEQYF. The CDR3 nucleotides read TGTGCCAGCAGCTTAGGTAGCGGAAGCTCCTACGAGCAGTACTTC.

This clone was observed a few times. V usage is TRBV2 and J usage is TRBJ1-1; D remains ambiguous. V was trimmed by 3 bases and J by 10 bases, leaving 15 bases between them. The germline V gene has CDR1 SNHLY and CDR2 FYNNEI. This CDR3 has 13 residues. In DNA, the CDR3 is TGTGCCAGCAGTGAGGGGTGGGCCGCGGGAGCTTTCTTT. It encodes CASSEGWAAGAFF.

This chain connects TRBV7-2 to TRBJ1-1; tentatively, D is TRBD1 (6 bases). This CDR3 is 15 amino acids long. V gave up 5 bases and J gave up 5 bases, with 18 bases separating them. Germline CDR1 is SGHTA and CDR2 is FQGNSA. In DNA form, the CDR3 reads TGTGCCAGCAGCCTCGGCCAGGGGACCAGGACTGAAGCTTTCTTT. This gives the protein CASSLGQGTRTEAFF.

This clone came up once. The chain employs TRBV2 and TRBJ2-7; 8 positions agree with TRBD1. Unmatched junction bases numbered 7, after V lost 6 bases and J lost 6 bases. CDR3 length: 13 residues. The germline CDR1 and CDR2 sequences are SNHLY and FYNNEI. The chain's CDR3 is CASRFGQGGEQYF. CDR3 DNA: TGTGCCAGCAGATTTGGACAGGGCGGCGAGCAGTACTTC.